These T cell receptor beta chains were read from a single sample in a study of tumor-infiltrating lymphocytes in oesophageal squamous cell carcinoma. A single record per CDR3 protein comes from TCRdb applying MiXCR to the PCR reads. The sample consists of just under 20,000 distinct CDR3 sequences, 39% of them appearing once. Sequencing was carried out using esophageal tumor tissue. The receptors were gathered from a male donor with esophageal squamous cell carcinoma. The CDR3 runs from the conserved cysteine through the conserved F or W. D genes are given only for firm matches. Some rows mark clone size as missing; the rest say once, few, many or name a class of expanded clone.

V gene	D gene	J gene	clone size	CDR3 DNA	CDR3 protein
TRBV6-4	TRBD1	TRBJ2-4	many	TGTGCCAGCAGCACGACAGGGTCCCCTTTGAGTTCCCTCCACTTC	CASSTTGSPLSSLHF
TRBV28	TRBD1	TRBJ2-7	many	TGTGCCAGCGGAAACAGGGGTGGCGAGCAGTACTTC	CASGNRGGEQYF
TRBV29-1	TRBD2	TRBJ2-7	.	TGCAGCGTCACGACTAGCGGGAGCAACGAGCAGTACTTC	CSVTTSGSNEQYF
TRBV7-8	TRBD1	TRBJ1-3	many	TGTGCCAGCAGCCTGGGGACAGGGTCGGGAAACACCATATATTTT	CASSLGTGSGNTIYF
TRBV28	TRBD1	TRBJ2-5	many	TGTGCCAGCAGTTTATGGGGACAGAGCCAAGAGACCCAGTACTTC	CASSLWGQSQETQYF
TRBV7-3	.	TRBJ2-5	few	TGTGCCAGCAGCTTAGGGCAGGGTCTGGAGACCCAGTACTTC	CASSLGQGLETQYF
TRBV7-2	.	TRBJ1-5	.	TGTGCCAGCAGCTTAAATGGTCCCTCTAGCAATCAGCCCCAGCATTTT	CASSLNGPSSNQPQHF
TRBV5-1	.	TRBJ1-6	.	TGCGCCAGCAGGTCGACAGAGGACAATTCACCCCTCCACTTT	CASRSTEDNSPLHF
TRBV28	TRBD1	TRBJ2-7	few	TGTGCCAGCAGGCCTCGGACAGGGGTTAGCTCCTACGAGCAGTACTTC	CASRPRTGVSSYEQYF
TRBV9	.	TRBJ1-1	few	TGTGCCAGCAGCGTAGGAGCAGGTAGCTTTCTGAACACTGAAGCTTTCTTT	CASSVGAGSFLNTEAFF
TRBV7-8	.	TRBJ2-5	few	TGTGCCAGCAGCTTTACAGAGACCCAGTACTTC	CASSFTETQYF
TRBV7-2	.	TRBJ1-2	few	TGTGCCAGCAGCCTAAGTAATTCGGGGTATGGCTACACCTTC	CASSLSNSGYGYTF
TRBV11-1	TRBD2	TRBJ2-5	many	TGTGCCAGCAGCCAAGGACTAGCGGGGGGCCAAGAGACCCAGTACTTC	CASSQGLAGGQETQYF
TRBV12-5	.	TRBJ2-6	.	.	CASGPGRAVLRF
TRBV28	.	TRBJ2-7	many	TGTGCCAGCAGTTTCCTAAGCGAGCAGTACTTC	CASSFLSEQYF
TRBV5-6	TRBD1	TRBJ1-1	.	TGTGCCAGCAGCGCAGGGGGTTCTGAAGCTTTCTTT	CASSAGGSEAFF
TRBV7-2	TRBD2	TRBJ2-1	.	TGTGCCAGCAGCCCCATCACTAGCGGTAGTTACAATGAGCAGTTCTTC	CASSPITSGSYNEQFF
TRBV7-3	.	TRBJ2-1	.	TGTGCCAGCAGCTTAAATCCGGGGTACAATGAGCAGTTCTTC	CASSLNPGYNEQFF
TRBV12-3/TRBV12-4	TRBD2	TRBJ2-7	many	TGTGCCAGCAGTCTCGGGGGGGCCAAGGCTGAGCAGTACTTC	CASSLGGAKAEQYF
TRBV7-3	.	TRBJ2-5	medium-sized	TGTGCCAGCAGCTTAACCGGGCTCCCAGAGACCCAGTACTTC	CASSLTGLPETQYF
TRBV7-6	TRBD2	TRBJ2-7	once	TGTGCCAGCAGCGCGGGGACTAGCGGGGCCGGGCGCTACGAGCAGTACTTC	CASSAGTSGAGRYEQYF
TRBV28	.	TRBJ2-3	once	TGTGCCAGCAGTTTAATGGGATCTAGCACAGATACGCAGTATTTT	CASSLMGSSTDTQYF
TRBV28	.	TRBJ2-5	.	TGTGCCAGCAGAGAGACAGGTCACCAAGAGACCCAGTACTTC	CASRETGHQETQYF
TRBV7-2	.	TRBJ2-7	.	TGTGCCAGCAGCTTAGTGCCCGAAAGCTCCTACGAGCAGTACTTC	CASSLVPESSYEQYF
TRBV12-3/TRBV12-4	TRBD1	TRBJ1-2	.	TGTGCCAGCAGTCGGACAGGGGATGGCTACACCTTC	CASSRTGDGYTF
TRBV20-1	.	TRBJ2-1	many	TGCAGTGCTAGTAACCGGGATCTCTACAATGAGCAGTTCTTC	CSASNRDLYNEQFF
TRBV5-1	.	TRBJ2-2	few	TGCGCCAGCGGGCCCCGGGCTCAGTCCACCGGGGAGCTGTTTTTT	CASGPRAQSTGELFF
TRBV7-3	TRBD2	TRBJ2-3	medium-sized	TGTGCCAGCAGCCCCGGGACTAGCGGGAGTCATACGCAGTATTTT	CASSPGTSGSHTQYF
TRBV20-1	TRBD2	TRBJ2-7	.	TGCAGTGCCACGAGGCCCAGCGGGAGTTACGAGCAGTACTTC	CSATRPSGSYEQYF
TRBV6-5	.	TRBJ2-1	.	TGTGCCAGCAGTGAAGCCATCAACACGAGGCAGTTCTTC	CASSEAINTRQFF
TRBV10-3	.	TRBJ1-1	.	TGTGCCATCAGTGAGAGGAATATAGCTTTCTTT	CAISERNIAFF
TRBV14	.	TRBJ1-6	.	TGTGCCAGCAGCCACACACGGATTAATTCACCCCTCCACTTT	CASSHTRINSPLHF
TRBV12-3/TRBV12-4	TRBD2	TRBJ2-1	.	TGTGCCAGCAGCCCTTACCGGGGGGTACACAATGAGCAGTTCTTC	CASSPYRGVHNEQFF
TRBV6-6	TRBD2	TRBJ2-1	.	TGTGCCAGCAGTGTAGGGCGGGGGGGATACAATGAGCAGTTCTTC	CASSVGRGGYNEQFF
TRBV6-1	.	TRBJ2-6	.	TGTGCCAGCAGTTCCAGGACTTTC	CASSSRTF
TRBV7-9	TRBD1	TRBJ1-2	many	TGTGCCAGCAGCCCACGGACAGGGTTGGCCTACACCTTC	CASSPRTGLAYTF
TRBV7-6	.	TRBJ2-1	.	TGTGCCAGCAGCTCGGTTGGGGGGTACAATGAGCAGTTCTTC	CASSSVGGYNEQFF
TRBV6-1	TRBD2	TRBJ2-1	many	TGTGCCAGCAGTTCTACTAGCGGGTGGTACAATGAGCAGTTCTTC	CASSSTSGWYNEQFF
TRBV11-3	.	TRBJ2-7	.	TGTGCCAGCAGCTCGAGCGGTCTTTACGAGCAGTACTTC	CASSSSGLYEQYF
TRBV7-9	TRBD1	TRBJ2-7	once	TGTGCCAGCAGCCTCCGGACAGGGCCTTACTCCTACGAGCAGTACTTC	CASSLRTGPYSYEQYF
TRBV5-5	.	TRBJ2-7	.	TGTGCCAGCAGCGTGCGTCCTTGGGCCGGCTACGAGCAGTACTTC	CASSVRPWAGYEQYF
TRBV7-6	.	TRBJ2-5	.	TGTGCCAGCAGCTTAATTTGGGCCCGTGACCAAGAGACCCAGTACTTC	CASSLIWARDQETQYF
TRBV4-2	.	TRBJ2-2	few	TGTGCCAGCAGCCGGGGGGCCACCGCGAACACCGGGGAGCTGTTTTTT	CASSRGATANTGELFF
TRBV6-6	TRBD1	TRBJ2-7	few	TGTGCCAGCATCGGAACAGGGGGCAAAAACTACGAGCAGTACTTC	CASIGTGGKNYEQYF
TRBV6-2/TRBV6-3	.	TRBJ2-1	medium-sized	TGTGCCAGCAGTTACTCGCCCAATTATGAGCAGTTCTTC	CASSYSPNYEQFF
TRBV6-6	.	TRBJ2-5	medium-sized	TGTGCCAGCAGTTACGGTTACAGCAAAGAGACCCAGTACTTC	CASSYGYSKETQYF
TRBV12-3/TRBV12-4	.	TRBJ1-5	many	TGTGCCAGCAGTTTAGGGGGTAGCAATCAGCCCCAGCATTTT	CASSLGGSNQPQHF
TRBV27	TRBD2	TRBJ2-1	few	TGTGCCAGCAGTACCCCTAGCGGGAGGGCCCACAATGAGCAGTTCTTC	CASSTPSGRAHNEQFF
TRBV10-3	TRBD2	TRBJ2-3	many	TGTGCCATCAGATCTAGCGGGAGGACAGATACGCAGTATTTT	CAIRSSGRTDTQYF
TRBV7-6	.	TRBJ2-1	.	TGTGCCAGCAGCGCTTCTATTCCCCATGAGCAGTTCTTC	CASSASIPHEQFF
TRBV7-8	.	TRBJ2-1	.	TGTGCCAGCAGCTTAGGCTACGTGGGGAATGAGCAGTTCTTC	CASSLGYVGNEQFF
TRBV24-1	.	TRBJ2-3	many	TGTGCCACCAGTGATTTAAGTGGGGGACTGCGGAGGGGAGATACGCAGTATTTT	CATSDLSGGLRRGDTQYF
TRBV5-5	TRBD1	TRBJ2-7	.	TGTGCCAGCGGGGGGACAGGCATTGGGGCCCAGTACTTC	CASGGTGIGAQYF